Sequencing of this TCR beta chain was carried out in a study of OX40 agonist ivuxolimab in advanced cancers. On the study more broadly: Head and neck, renal cell, melanoma or hepatocellular carcinoma were the cancers that dose-escalation patients had.

This table comes from immunoSEQ multiplex PCR, and its TCRdb copy is limited to in-frame clones, with some not included. The profile covers about 43,000 clones, with approximately 86% appearing a single time and under 40% taken by the ten largest. Notes on this clone: Its antigen is currently unknown.

Overall study findings and caveats: At 0.1 to 3.0 mg/kg and by week 6, CD4+ and CD8+ T cells in the blood had expanded clonally. At 0.1-3.0 mg/kg, partial responders had clonal expansion among the lowest observed. Averaging showed that CD8+ T cells had more expanded clones than CD4+ did.

The CDR3 extends over 13 amino acids. Germline values: CDR1 MNHEY, CDR2 SVGAGI. V dropped 5 bases and J dropped 4 bases, with 11 bases sitting between them. This receptor was identified in an adult with an advanced solid tumor such as melanoma, head and neck, liver or kidney cancer. This specimen consisted of CD4+ or CD8+ T cells sorted from blood, obtained in a trial of the OX40 agonist ivuxolimab. The chain is built from TRBV6-5 and TRBJ1-1; D is perhaps TRBD1 (6 bases). CDR3 sequence reads: CASSPQGPTEAFF. The CDR3 DNA reads TGTGCCAGCAGTCCACAGGGACCCACTGAAGCTTTCTTT.